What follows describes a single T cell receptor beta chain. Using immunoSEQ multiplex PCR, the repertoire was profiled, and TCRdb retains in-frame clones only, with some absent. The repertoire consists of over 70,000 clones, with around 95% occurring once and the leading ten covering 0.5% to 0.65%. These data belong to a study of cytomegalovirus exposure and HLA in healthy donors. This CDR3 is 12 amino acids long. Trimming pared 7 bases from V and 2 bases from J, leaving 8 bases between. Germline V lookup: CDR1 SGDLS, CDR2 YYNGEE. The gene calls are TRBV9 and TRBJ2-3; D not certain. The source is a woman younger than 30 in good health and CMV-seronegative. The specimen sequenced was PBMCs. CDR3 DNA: TGTGCCAGCGGGCGCAACACAGATACGCAGTATTTT. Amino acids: CASGRNTDTQYF.